This is a list of T cell receptor beta chains from one sample in a study of cytomegalovirus exposure and HLA in healthy donors. The data were produced by immunoSEQ multiplex PCR, yet TCRdb's version contains in-frame clones alone and is incomplete. Of about 150,000 clones detected, about 86% appear once; the ten largest clones hold over 2%. The material sequenced was PBMCs. These receptor sequences come from a human donor in good health. Both conserved end residues are part of each CDR3. Fields, in order: clone size, D gene, J gene, V gene, CDR3 protein, CDR3 DNA. D genes are given only for firm matches. The size field is filled for only some rows; it gives once, few, many or a size class.

-	-	TRBJ1-2	TRBV29-1	CSVTPEGYTF	TGCAGCGTCACCCCGGAGGGCTACACCTTC
-	TRBD2	TRBJ2-1	TRBV11-3	CASSPDSGRAYNEQFF	TGTGCCAGCAGCCCAGATAGCGGGAGGGCCTACAATGAGCAGTTCTTC
-	TRBD1	TRBJ2-5	TRBV29-1	CSVSDRGQETQYF	TGCAGCGTATCGGACAGGGGGCAAGAGACCCAGTACTTC
-	-	TRBJ1-2	TRBV28	CASSSPAAGYTF	TGTGCCAGCAGTTCCCCCGCGGCCGGCTACACCTTC
-	TRBD1	TRBJ2-1	TRBV7-9	CASSQDRGPYNEQFF	TGTGCCAGCAGCCAAGACAGGGGACCCTACAATGAGCAGTTCTTC
once	-	TRBJ2-5	TRBV29-1	CSGTMQETQYF	TGCAGCGGAACAATGCAAGAGACCCAGTACTTC
-	TRBD2	TRBJ2-3	TRBV29-1	CSVDGEGLADTQYF	TGCAGCGTTGACGGGGAGGGCCTGGCAGATACGCAGTATTTT
few	-	TRBJ1-5	TRBV29-1	CSVGAPNQPQHF	TGCAGCGTTGGGGCCCCTAATCAGCCCCAGCATTTT
-	TRBD2	TRBJ2-1	TRBV2	CASSGTKIGNEQFF	TGTGCCAGCAGCGGGACTAAAATAGGCAATGAGCAGTTCTTC
-	-	TRBJ2-5	TRBV30	CAWGALQETQYF	TGTGCCTGGGGGGCTCTCCAAGAGACCCAGTACTTC
-	TRBD2	TRBJ2-7	TRBV27	CASSLRLAGVYEQYF	TGTGCCAGCAGCCTCAGACTAGCGGGAGTCTACGAGCAGTACTTC
-	-	TRBJ2-7	TRBV6-5	CASSYSGRGRMGEQYF	TGTGCCAGCAGTTACTCAGGCAGGGGAAGGATGGGCGAGCAGTACTTC
-	-	TRBJ1-5	TRBV9	CASSARGSQPQHF	TGTGCCAGCAGCGCCAGGGGCAGTCAGCCCCAGCATTTT
-	-	TRBJ2-1	TRBV11-3	CASSLGAGAEQFF	TGTGCCAGCAGCTTAGGGGCGGGGGCCGAGCAGTTCTTC
-	-	TRBJ1-1	TRBV9	CASSSGMTEAFF	TGTGCCAGCAGCTCGGGGATGACTGAAGCTTTCTTT